This T cell receptor (beta chain) stems from a study of T cells in Graves' hyperthyroidism and ophthalmopathy. Study-wide results and limits: The majority of expanded thyroid clonotypes above 0.001 also appeared in blood.

As concerns this clonotype: Its antigen is not identified.

Trimming at V came to 6 bases and at J to 3 bases, leaving 6 bases not matched to a gene. Germline loops: CDR1 SQVTM, CDR2 ANQGSEA. The CDR3 has 13 amino acids. From RNA transcripts, TCR beta CDR3 regions were amplified. The study used the HTBI primer set for a first-round RT-PCR of the TCR CDR3. TCRdb processed the multiplex PCR reads anew with MiXCR; each CDR3 protein has one entry. The data contain 300,000 to 450,000 distinct CDR3 sequences, 25% of them singletons. Patients aged 18 to 65 had newly diagnosed hyperthyroidism lasting under 2 months. The clonotype comes from a man aged 45-65 years with Graves' hyperthyroidism. The sample consisted of blood. This chain joins TRBV29-1 and TRBJ2-5, with 8 positions matching TRBD1. The CDR3 nucleotides are TGCAGCGTGGCTGGACAGGGTGAAGAGACCCAGTACTTC. Translating gives CSVAGQGEETQYF.